This entry lists 17 T cell receptor beta chains sequenced from one sample in a study of cytomegalovirus exposure and HLA in healthy donors. Sequencing was performed with immunoSEQ multiplex PCR; in TCRdb, only in-frame clones are kept and a portion is missing. The sample shows 350,000 or so clones, roughly 88% of them seen only once. Material: PBMCs. The source is a woman aged 18-29 years in good health and CMV-seronegative.

The sample holds a few counts of this clone. V and J are TRBV5-1 and TRBJ1-1; a possible D gene is TRBD1 (6 bases). The germline V gene has CDR1 SGHRS and CDR2 YFSETQ. Trimming cost V 4 bases and J 4 bases, with 14 bases left between them. The CDR3 runs 14 residues. CDR3 sequence reads: CASSQWTEGTEAFF. The CDR3 nucleotides read TGCGCCAGCAGCCAATGGACAGAAGGCACTGAAGCTTTCTTT. The complete variable domain, with remaining parts taken from reference TRBV5-1 and TRBJ1-1, reads KAGVTQTPRYLIKTRGQQVTLSCSPISGHRSVSWYQQTPGQGLQFLFEYFSETQRNKGNFPGRFSGRQFSNSRSEMNVSTLELGDSALYLCASSQWTEGTEAFFGQGTRLTVV.

The rearrangement links TRBV6-6 to TRBJ2-7; tentatively, D is TRBD1 (5 bases). The length of the CDR3 is 16 residues. The germline V gene has CDR1 MNHNY and CDR2 SVGAGI (reference sequence). Trimming left V 2 bases short and J 6 bases short, with 20 bases between. The CDR3 spells CASSYRPQGQGSEQYF. In DNA form, the CDR3 reads TGTGCCAGCAGTTACCGCCCCCAGGGTCAAGGGTCCGAGCAGTACTTC.

This chain joins TRBV4-2 and TRBJ2-3; 7 bases align to TRBD1. Germline V lookup: CDR1 LGHNA, CDR2 YNFKEQ. The V segment lost 0 bases and the J segment 3 bases; nucleotides outside the gene matches: 6. The CDR3 consists of 16 residues. DNA for the CDR3: TGTGCCAGCAGCCAAGACTTAGGGGGCCCGACAGATACGCAGTATTTT. This gives the protein CASSQDLGGPTDTQYF.

This sequence joins TRBV5-1 and TRBJ1-1; tentative D call: TRBD1 (6 bases). Per germline, CDR1 SGHRS and CDR2 YFSETQ. CDR3 size: 14 residues. The ends were cut back, 1 base at V and 1 base at J, with 8 bases in the middle. The CDR3, as DNA: TGCGCCAGCAGCTTGTCAGGGGCGAACACTGAAGCTTTCTTT. Translated, it gives CASSLSGANTEAFF. Filled out from reference TRBV5-1 and TRBJ1-1, the complete variable domain reads KAGVTQTPRYLIKTRGQQVTLSCSPISGHRSVSWYQQTPGQGLQFLFEYFSETQRNKGNFPGRFSGRQFSNSRSEMNVSTLELGDSALYLCASSLSGANTEAFFGQGTRLTVV.

This chain connects TRBV5-4 to TRBJ2-1; TRBD2 aligns across 8 bases. The CDR3 consists of 15 residues. Germline V gives CDR1 SGHNT, CDR2 YYREEE (reference sequence). Losses at the gene ends were 4 bases for V and 7 bases for J; bases not matched to a gene: 10. The CDR3 region is CASSPRGSGMNEQFF. The DNA of the CDR3 is TGTGCCAGCAGCCCTCGGGGTAGCGGGATGAATGAGCAGTTCTTC.

V usage is TRBV18 and J usage is TRBJ2-5; 13 bases are shared with TRBD2. V gave up 2 bases and J gave up 5 bases; unmatched junction bases: 2. Germline-derived CDR1 and CDR2 are KGHSH and LQKENI. The CDR3 is 15 residues long. CDR3: CASSPEGLAGETQYF. CDR3 in DNA: TGTGCCAGCTCACCAGAGGGACTAGCGGGGGAGACCCAGTACTTC.

This clone was detected once. The J gene is TRBJ2-3, the V gene TRBV5-1; a weak D match, TRBD2 (6 bases). Germline V gene lookup returns CDR1 SGHRS and CDR2 YFSETQ. The V and J ends lost 8 bases and 2 bases respectively, with 12 bases between them. The CDR3 has 13 residues. The CDR3 DNA follows: TGCGCCAGTATAGGCGGGGTCACAGATACGCAGTATTTT. Protein: CASIGGVTDTQYF.

The genes are TRBV7-2 and TRBJ2-7; D might be TRBD2 (5 bases). CDR1 and CDR2 (germline): SGHTA, FQGNSA. The CDR3 is made up of 13 amino acids. V was trimmed by 4 bases and J by 4 bases, leaving 11 bases between them. DNA for the CDR3: TGTGCCAGCAGCTCTCCGACGGGATACGAGCAGTACTTC. Translation: CASSSPTGYEQYF.

The chain carries TRBV19 and TRBJ2-2, with a weak D call TRBD1 (8 bases). The CDR3 totals 16 residues. Germline loops: CDR1 LNHDA, CDR2 SQIVND (reference sequence). Between the trimmed V and J ends, which lost 8 bases and 4 bases, there was a span of 20 bases. The CDR3 here is CASRPHRGGGTGELFF. The CDR3 DNA reads as TGTGCCAGTCGGCCCCACAGGGGGGGCGGCACCGGGGAGCTGTTTTTT.

This clone has ten or more counts. J is TRBJ1-3 and V is TRBV4-3; 11 bases agree with TRBD1. Per the germline V gene, CDR1 is LGHNA and CDR2 is YSLEER. The CDR3 length is 16 residues. J gave up 7 bases and V 0 bases, and 5 bases lay outside the gene matches. CDR3 in amino acids: CASSQEIGTGGNTIYF. The CDR3 DNA sequence: TGCGCCAGCAGCCAAGAGATTGGGACAGGGGGTAACACCATATATTTT.

The chain employs TRBV4-3 and TRBJ2-1; 7 nucleotides line up with TRBD2. Germline V gene lookup returns CDR1 LGHNA and CDR2 YSLEER. With 4 bases clipped from V and 5 bases from J, the junction kept 8 bases outside the gene matches. There are 15 residues in the CDR3. The DNA for the CDR3 is TGCGCCAGCAGCCGGGGGAGGGCCGAGAACAATGAGCAGTTCTTC. The encoded protein is CASSRGRAENNEQFF.

This chain connects TRBV29-1 to TRBJ2-5; 9 bases agree with TRBD2. The CDR3 is 15 amino acids. Germline CDR1 SQVTM, CDR2 ANQGSEA. V was clipped by 4 bases and J by 1 base; unmatched bases: 7. This CDR3 reads CSVVETSGFQETQYF. Here the CDR3 DNA reads TGCAGCGTTGTAGAGACTAGCGGATTCCAAGAGACCCAGTACTTC.

The chain joins TRBV11-2 to TRBJ2-5, with a weak D call TRBD1 (6 bases). The V gene's germline CDR1 is SGHAT and CDR2 FQNNGV. The CDR3 contains 14 residues. V dropped 4 bases and J dropped 5 bases, with 14 bases sitting between them. The CDR3 is CASSYRVARETQYF. The CDR3 DNA follows: TGTGCCAGCAGCTACAGGGTCGCGAGGGAGACCCAGTACTTC. Together with reference TRBV11-2 and TRBJ2-5, the CDR3 gives the full variable domain: EAGVAQSPRYKIIEKRQSVAFWCNPISGHATLYWYQQILGQGPKLLIQFQNNGVVDDSQLPKDRFSAERLKGVDSTLKIQPAKLEDSAVYLCASSYRVARETQYFGPGTRLLVL.

The chain links TRBV6-5 to TRBJ2-7; 8 bases are shared with TRBD2. This CDR3 is 12 amino acids long. From germline, CDR1 is MNHEY and CDR2 SVGAGI. After removal of 3 bases from V and 6 bases from J, the junction contained 1 base not matched to a gene. The CDR3 sequence is CASSYAGGEQYF. The DNA of the CDR3 is TGTGCCAGCAGTTATGCGGGGGGCGAGCAGTACTTC.

V usage is TRBV29-1 and J usage is TRBJ1-3, with TRBD1 as a possible D gene (6 bases). Between the trimmed V and J ends, which lost 6 bases and 3 bases, there was a span of 15 bases. Germline lookup yields CDR1 SQVTM and CDR2 ANQGSEA. The CDR3 contains 14 residues. The CDR3 here is CSVGMDSFGNTIYF. CDR3 DNA sequence: TGCAGCGTGGGGATGGACAGTTTTGGAAACACCATATATTTT.

The rearrangement joins TRBV2 to TRBJ2-1; 9 bases agree with TRBD1. Germline CDR1 reads SNHLY; CDR2 reads FYNNEI. This CDR3 region has 14 residues. V trimming: 9 bases; J trimming: 6 bases; junction bases outside the gene matches: 9. The CDR3 loop reads CASLQGAITNEQFF. The CDR3 DNA reads TGTGCCAGTCTACAGGGGGCTATAACCAATGAGCAGTTCTTC.

This clone was seen just once. The V gene is TRBV7-2, the J gene TRBJ2-7, with D maybe TRBD1 (6 bases). The CDR3 has 15 amino acids. V dropped 1 base and J dropped 2 bases, with 12 bases sitting between them. Per germline, CDR1 SGHTA and CDR2 FQGNSA. CDR3 in DNA: TGTGCCAGCAGCTTAGAGGGGACACTTACCTACGAGCAGTACTTC. It is translated as CASSLEGTLTYEQYF.